This section outlines one TCR beta chain sequence together with its context. The antigen is not known. The V gene end was trimmed by 0 bases and the J gene end by 6 bases; junction bases not matched to a gene: 10. Germline lookup yields CDR1 MGHRA and CDR2 YSYEKL. The CDR3 spans 17 residues. These data are taken from a study of T cells in narcolepsy. Study in general: Enrolled donors included narcolepsy type 1 or type 2 patients and healthy controls. Notes on the study in general: Autoreactive HCRT-specific and TRIB2-specific clonotypes were marked in same-patient CSF-versus-blood CD4+ comparisons.

Method: immunoSEQ multiplex PCR; TCRdb's copy keeps in-frame clones and lacks some. The sample holds over 40,000 clones; approximately 89% are singletons and the top ten take approximately 1.3%. What was sequenced was CD45RA- memory CD4+ T cells from PBMCs. The chain links TRBV4-1 to TRBJ2-3; 9 bases are shared with TRBD2. The clonotype comes from a human donor with narcolepsy. As DNA, the CDR3 is TGCGCCAGCAGCCAAGAGGTGGCGGGAGGGCCGGGTGATACGCAGTATTTT. As protein: CASSQEVAGGPGDTQYF.